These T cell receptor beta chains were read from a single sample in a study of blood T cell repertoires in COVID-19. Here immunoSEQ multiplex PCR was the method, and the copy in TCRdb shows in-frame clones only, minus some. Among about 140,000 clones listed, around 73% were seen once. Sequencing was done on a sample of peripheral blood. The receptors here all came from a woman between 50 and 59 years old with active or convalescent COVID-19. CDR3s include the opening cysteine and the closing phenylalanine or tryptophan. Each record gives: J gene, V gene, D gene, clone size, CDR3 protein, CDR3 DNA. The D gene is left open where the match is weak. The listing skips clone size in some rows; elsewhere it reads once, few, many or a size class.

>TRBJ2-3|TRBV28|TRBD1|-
CASSAMKGATDTQYF
TGTGCCAGCAGCGCGATGAAGGGGGCCACAGATACGCAGTATTTT
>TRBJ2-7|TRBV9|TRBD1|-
CASSVHRGPTYEQYF
TGTGCCAGCAGCGTACACAGGGGGCCCACCTACGAGCAGTACTTC
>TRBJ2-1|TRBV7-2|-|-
CASTEPRGIEQFF
TGTGCCAGCACCGAACCTAGGGGAATTGAGCAGTTCTTC
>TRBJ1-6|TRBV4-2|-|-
CASSRGVRGNSPLHF
TGTGCCAGCAGCCGGGGGGTTAGAGGTAATTCACCCCTCCACTTT
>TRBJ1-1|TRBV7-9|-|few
CASSLARGGKDTEAFF
TGTGCCAGCAGCTTAGCGCGCGGGGGCAAAGACACTGAAGCTTTCTTT
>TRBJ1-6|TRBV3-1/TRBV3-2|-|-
CASPSGGSPLHF
TGTGCCAGCCCGAGCGGGGGGTCACCCCTCCACTTT
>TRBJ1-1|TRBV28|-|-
CASSLGHLKGKRWNTEAFF
TGTGCCAGCAGTCTGGGTCATCTTAAGGGGAAGCGATGGAACACTGAAGCTTTCTTT
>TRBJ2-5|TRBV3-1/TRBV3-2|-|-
CASSLRETQYF
TGTGCCAGCAGCCTCAGGGAGACCCAGTACTTC
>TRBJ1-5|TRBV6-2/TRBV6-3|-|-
CASSFEQSGNQPQHF
TGTGCCAGCAGTTTTGAACAGAGTGGCAATCAGCCCCAGCATTTT
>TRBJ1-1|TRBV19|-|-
CASSRETAMNTEAFF
TGTGCCAGTAGTAGGGAGACCGCTATGAACACTGAAGCTTTCTTT
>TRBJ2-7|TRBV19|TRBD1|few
CASSRQGEYEQYF
TGTGCCAGTAGTCGACAGGGCGAATACGAGCAGTACTTC
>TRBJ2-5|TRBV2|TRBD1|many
CASSEDRGFQETQYF
TGTGCCAGCAGTGAAGACAGGGGGTTCCAAGAGACCCAGTACTTC
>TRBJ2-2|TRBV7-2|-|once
CASSLVGATGELFF
TGTGCCAGCAGCTTAGTAGGGGCCACCGGGGAGCTGTTTTTT
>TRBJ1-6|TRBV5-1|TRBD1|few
CASSQDRGRNSPLHF
TGCGCCAGCAGCCAAGACAGGGGCCGCAATTCACCCCTCCACTTT
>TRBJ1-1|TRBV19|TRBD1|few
CASSPWTGRNTEAFF
TGTGCCAGTAGTCCCTGGACAGGACGGAACACTGAAGCTTTCTTT
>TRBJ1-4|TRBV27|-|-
CASSIMGAGEKLFF
TGTGCCAGCAGTATCATGGGAGCGGGGGAAAAACTGTTTTTT
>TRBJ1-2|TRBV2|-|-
CASKEGANYGYTF
TGTGCCAGCAAGGAGGGCGCTAACTATGGCTACACCTTC
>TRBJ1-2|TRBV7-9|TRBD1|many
CASSLAGSTGQGGYGYTF
TGTGCCAGCAGCTTAGCGGGGTCGACGGGACAGGGAGGCTATGGCTACACCTTC
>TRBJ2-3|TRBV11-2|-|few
CASSLLDLDTQYF
TGTGCCAGCAGCTTGCTAGACCTAGATACGCAGTATTTT
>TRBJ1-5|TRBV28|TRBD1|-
CASSYRGGARNQPQHF
TGTGCCAGCAGTTACAGGGGGGGGGCCCGCAATCAGCCCCAGCATTTT
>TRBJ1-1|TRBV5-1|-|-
CASRPVTGMNTEAFF
TGCGCCAGCAGACCAGTTACAGGGATGAACACTGAAGCTTTCTTT
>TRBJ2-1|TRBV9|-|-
CASSSPMFSNEQFF
TGTGCCAGCAGCTCCCCTATGTTTTCAAATGAGCAGTTCTTC
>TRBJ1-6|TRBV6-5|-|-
CASSPGLNNSPLHF
TGTGCCAGCAGTCCCGGACTGAATAATTCACCCCTCCACTTT
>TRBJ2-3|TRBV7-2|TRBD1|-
CASSSGQGGSTDTQYF
TGTGCCAGCAGCTCGGGACAGGGCGGAAGCACAGATACGCAGTATTTT
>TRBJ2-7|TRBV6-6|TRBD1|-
CATGTDTVEQYF
TGTGCCACCGGGACAGATACCGTCGAGCAGTACTTC